The rows below give T cell receptor beta chains drawn from one sample of a study of response to subunit inactivated influenza vaccine. TCRdb passed the RT-PCR reads through MiXCR, listing each CDR3 protein once. The sample yields roughly 790,000 distinct CDR3 sequences, 21% seen once. Source: PBMCs from blood, taken about 5 days after vaccination. Source of these receptors: a man aged 50 to 59 who received an inactivated influenza vaccine. CDR3s include the opening cysteine and the closing phenylalanine or tryptophan. The D gene is left open where the match is weak. Some rows mark clone size as missing; the rest say once, few, many or name a class of expanded clone.

CDR3nt	CDR3aa	d_gene	j_gene	abundance	v_gene
TGCAGTGCTAGGGGTTCTCAGAGCTCCTACAATGAGCAGTTCTTC	CSARGSQSSYNEQFF	NA	TRBJ2-1	NA	TRBV20-1
TGTGCCAGCATTGGAACTAGCGGGAGTTTGGATGAGCAGTTCTTC	CASIGTSGSLDEQFF	TRBD2	TRBJ2-1	few	TRBV2
TGCAGCGGCCTGGGGCCTTTCAAGGAGACCCAGTACTTC	CSGLGPFKETQYF	NA	TRBJ2-5	many	TRBV20-1
TGTGCCGGAGCTCGGGACGCCGGCGTGAATGAGCAGTTCTTC	CAGARDAGVNEQFF	NA	TRBJ2-1	NA	TRBV6-2/TRBV6-3
TGTGCCAGCAGAAAGAGTGGGGGGGGCCTTTCATACAATGAGCAGTTCTTC	CASRKSGGGLSYNEQFF	NA	TRBJ2-1	NA	TRBV7-2
TGTGCCTGGAGGGTCCAGGGAGGCAATGAGCAGTTCTTC	CAWRVQGGNEQFF	NA	TRBJ2-1	once	TRBV30
TGTGCCAGCAGCGTTTCCGCCAGGGAGGCAGATACGCAGTATTTT	CASSVSAREADTQYF	NA	TRBJ2-3	NA	TRBV9
TGTGCCAGCAGTCCCTTTGGACAGGGGATTTCCAACTATGGCTACACCTTC	CASSPFGQGISNYGYTF	TRBD1	TRBJ1-2	NA	TRBV5-6
TGTGCCAGCAGCTCGATCGACAGTAATGAAAAACTGTTTTTT	CASSSIDSNEKLFF	NA	TRBJ1-4	few	TRBV5-4
TGTGCCAGCAGCCCCCATGGACAGGCCCTCTCTGGGGCCAACGTCCTGACTTTC	CASSPHGQALSGANVLTF	TRBD1	TRBJ2-6	few	TRBV7-3
TGTGCCATCAGCGCACGCCACGAGCAGTACTTC	CAISARHEQYF	NA	TRBJ2-7	NA	TRBV10-3
TGCAGTGCTAGACCGGGACAGGGACTATACAATGAGCAGTTCTTC	CSARPGQGLYNEQFF	TRBD1	TRBJ2-1	NA	TRBV20-1
TGTGCCAGCATTCGAAGGCAGAATTTTACCGGGGAGCTGCTTTTT	CASIRRQNFTGELLF	NA	TRBJ2-2	NA	TRBV27
TGTGCCAGCAGTTACGCGGCCCTCGAAGATACGCAGTATTTT	CASSYAALEDTQYF	NA	TRBJ2-3	few	TRBV6-2/TRBV6-3
TGTGCCAGCAGTTCTACGACTCGTCCCGGCGGCAATGAGCAGTTCTTC	CASSSTTRPGGNEQFF	NA	TRBJ2-1	NA	TRBV6-2/TRBV6-3
TGCAGTGCCCTAGACCTGAACACTGAAGCTTTCTTT	CSALDLNTEAFF	NA	TRBJ1-1	many	TRBV20-1
TGTGCCAGCAGCCACACCGACGGGTTAGCATCGTACGAGCAGTACTTC	CASSHTDGLASYEQYF	NA	TRBJ2-7	NA	TRBV6-2/TRBV6-3
TGCAGTGCCCCGGGGACCCGTTACCATAACTACAATGAGCAGTTCTTC	CSAPGTRYHNYNEQFF	NA	TRBJ2-1	NA	TRBV20-1
TGTGCCAGCAGCCAAGCCGGGACAGGGACGGCAGATACGCAGTATTTT	CASSQAGTGTADTQYF	TRBD1	TRBJ2-3	few	TRBV3-1
TGTGCCACCAGCAGAGATATACCCTACGAGCAGTACTTC	CATSRDIPYEQYF	NA	TRBJ2-7	NA	TRBV15
TGTGCCAGCATGTTTGACGCTGGGGCCAACGTCCTGACTTTC	CASMFDAGANVLTF	NA	TRBJ2-6	few	TRBV27
TGTGCCACCGAGGGATTAGGGGGGGAGCTGTTTTTT	CATEGLGGELFF	NA	TRBJ2-2	NA	TRBV24-1
TGTGCCAGCAGCTTGGACGGGACGACCACAGATACGCAGTATTTT	CASSLDGTTTDTQYF	NA	TRBJ2-3	NA	TRBV7-2
TGTGCCAGCAGTTACTCGACAGTCAATGAGCAGTTCTTC	CASSYSTVNEQFF	NA	TRBJ2-1	few	TRBV6-5
TGCAGCGGCTCCCCTTCTAGCACAGATACGCAGTATTTT	CSGSPSSTDTQYF	NA	TRBJ2-3	few	TRBV29-1
TGTGCCAGCGGGAGGACAGGCTACAATGAGCAGTTCTTC	CASGRTGYNEQFF	NA	TRBJ2-1	few	TRBV12-3/TRBV12-4
TGTGCCAGCAGCCAGGACGGGTTCACAGATACGCAGTATTTT	CASSQDGFTDTQYF	NA	TRBJ2-3	NA	TRBV7-9
TGTGCCAGCAGCTTGGGACTAGCGGGGCCGCCAGATACGCAGTATTTT	CASSLGLAGPPDTQYF	TRBD2	TRBJ2-3	NA	TRBV5-5
TGCGCCAGCAGCCAAGGACTAGCGGTAAACACCGGGGAGCTGTTTTTT	CASSQGLAVNTGELFF	TRBD2	TRBJ2-2	many	TRBV4-3
TGTGCCATCTCTAGCGGGGGGGCCTCTGGGGCCAACGTCCTGACTTTC	CAISSGGASGANVLTF	TRBD2	TRBJ2-6	few	TRBV5-4
TGCGCCAGCAGCTTGGTAGACAGATACACTGAAGCTTTCTTT	CASSLVDRYTEAFF	NA	TRBJ1-1	NA	TRBV5-1
TGTGCCAGCGGTTTAGTAGCGGGAGGCGTATACGAGCAGTACTTC	CASGLVAGGVYEQYF	TRBD2	TRBJ2-7	few	TRBV7-6
TGTGCCAGCAGTTTTGCGATGGGCTATGGCTACACCTTC	CASSFAMGYGYTF	NA	TRBJ1-2	NA	TRBV12-3/TRBV12-4
TGCGCCAGCAGCTCCCGCGGACTAGAGGGAGATACGCAGTATTTT	CASSSRGLEGDTQYF	TRBD2	TRBJ2-3	many	TRBV5-1
TGCAGTGCCACTCAGGGGAGGGTAGGAGCTTTCTTT	CSATQGRVGAFF	NA	TRBJ1-1	NA	TRBV20-1
TGTGCCAGCAGTTTCTCTAGCGGGGTGGACTACGAGCAGTACTTC	CASSFSSGVDYEQYF	TRBD2	TRBJ2-7	NA	TRBV6-5
TGTGCCAGCAGCTCAGGGTCAACTAATGAAAAACTGTTTTTT	CASSSGSTNEKLFF	NA	TRBJ1-4	few	TRBV12-3/TRBV12-4
TGTGCCAGCAAGAGGGGACAGCCCTCCTACAATGAGCAGTTCTTC	CASKRGQPSYNEQFF	TRBD1	TRBJ2-1	many	TRBV12-3/TRBV12-4
TGTGCCAGCAGCCAGCTTGGCGAACCTGGGGCCAACGTCCTGACTTTC	CASSQLGEPGANVLTF	NA	TRBJ2-6	NA	TRBV28
TGTGCCAGCAGTGGGGGTCCGGGGGAGACCCAGTACTTC	CASSGGPGETQYF	NA	TRBJ2-5	few	TRBV6-1
TGCAGTGCAGGGACAGGGGTTAACTATGGCTACACCTTC	CSAGTGVNYGYTF	TRBD1	TRBJ1-2	NA	TRBV20-1
TGTGCCAGCAGCGTAGATCCTCCCGGGGCCTCTAGCACAGATACGCAGTATTTT	CASSVDPPGASSTDTQYF	NA	TRBJ2-3	NA	TRBV9
TGTGCCAGCAGCTCAAGGACTAGCGGGAGGATAGATACGCAGTATTTT	CASSSRTSGRIDTQYF	TRBD2	TRBJ2-3	NA	TRBV7-2
TGTGCCAGCAGGGTAAGCGGACGCGGGCCCCAGCATTTT	CASRVSGRGPQHF	NA	TRBJ1-5	NA	TRBV6-1